The 23 T cell receptor beta chains listed next were all sequenced from one sample in a study of T cells of healthy individuals. TCRdb fed the 5' RACE reads into MiXCR, producing one record per CDR3 protein. Here the sample spans fewer than 75,000 distinct CDR3 sequences, around 15% being singletons. These receptors came from a human donor in good health.

This clonotype was seen ten or more times. The chain combines TRBV12-3 or TRBV12-4 with TRBJ2-2, with 7 bases matching TRBD1. The ends lost 6 bases at V and 1 base at J; junction bases unmatched: 5. The CDR3 is 15 amino acids. In DNA, the CDR3 is TGTGCCAGCAGCACAGGGGCGGGGAACACCGGGGAGCTGTTTTTT. This encodes CASSTGAGNTGELFF.

This clonotype has just a few counts. The chain joins TRBV28 to TRBJ1-1; D is ambiguous. Germline V gives CDR1 MDHEN, CDR2 SYDVKM. With 7 bases removed from V and 8 bases from J, the gap between germline ends came to 14 bases. The CDR3 has 12 amino acids. The CDR3 region is CASIYRRGEAFF. CDR3 bases: TGTGCCAGCATATATCGTAGAGGGGAAGCTTTCTTT.

The genes are TRBV5-1 and TRBJ2-2; D call uncertain. This CDR3 contains 14 residues. Trimming left V 1 base short and J 3 bases short, with 7 bases between. Germline CDR1 SGHRS, CDR2 YFSETQ. The CDR3 DNA reads TGCGCCAGCAGCTTGATGGATGACACCGGGGAGCTGTTTTTT. Protein: CASSLMDDTGELFF.

There are many counts of this clonotype. The J gene is TRBJ2-3, the V gene TRBV5-5; possibly TRBD1 or TRBD2 for D (5 bases each). Between the trimmed V and J ends, which lost 0 bases and 5 bases, there was a span of 13 bases. Germline assignment: CDR1 SGHKS and CDR2 YYEKEE (reference sequence). CDR3 length: 15 residues. CDR3 sequence reads: CASSLDGTQLDTQYF. The CDR3 coding sequence is TGTGCCAGCAGCTTGGACGGGACGCAACTAGATACGCAGTATTTT. The complete variable domain, with remaining parts taken from reference TRBV5-5 and TRBJ2-3, reads DAGVTQSPTHLIKTRGQQVTLRCSPISGHKSVSWYQQVLGQGPQFIFQYYEKEERGRGNFPDRFSARQFPNYSSELNVNALLLGDSALYLCASSLDGTQLDTQYFGPGTRLTVL.

Of note for this clonotype: The junction departs from the called germline gene at one end, perhaps through a read error. The chain recombines TRBV5-1 with TRBJ1-1; D gene unclear. Germline loops: CDR1 SGHRS, CDR2 YFSETQ. The CDR3 is made up of 12 amino acids. CDR3 bases: TGCGCCAGCAGCATCGAGAACACTGAAGCTTACTTT. It encodes CASSIENTEAYF.

This clonotype was observed a few times. The rearrangement links TRBV2 to TRBJ1-2; 7 bases align to TRBD1. CDR1 is SNHLY and CDR2 is FYNNEI in the germline V gene. This CDR3 is built from 15 residues. V shed 3 bases and J 2 bases; nucleotides not matched to a gene: 6. The CDR3 reads CASSDTGVGNYGYTF. DNA of the CDR3: TGTGCCAGCAGTGACACAGGGGTTGGGAACTATGGCTACACCTTC.

V is TRBV25-1 and J is TRBJ1-2, with TRBD1 matching 9 bases. Germline values: CDR1 MGHDK, CDR2 SYGVNS. The CDR3 contains 16 residues. V shed 0 bases, J shed 4 bases, and the junction held 6 bases outside the gene matches. The CDR3 DNA is TGTGCCAGCAGTGAATACTGGGACAGGGAAGGCTATGGCTACACCTTC. Amino acid sequence: CASSEYWDREGYGYTF.

This clonotype was seen at least ten times. V usage is TRBV2 and J usage is TRBJ1-5; D is ambiguous. Trimming pared 5 bases from V and 4 bases from J, leaving 12 bases between. There are 14 residues in the CDR3. Germline V CDR1 and CDR2: SNHLY, FYNNEI. This CDR3 is CASSIGRGNQPQHF. The CDR3 DNA reads as TGTGCCAGCAGTATTGGAAGAGGGAATCAGCCCCAGCATTTT.

J is TRBJ2-7 and V is TRBV6-1, with D perhaps being TRBD1 or TRBD2 (5 bases each). The CDR3 extends over 12 amino acids. The germline V gene encodes CDR1 MNHNS and CDR2 SASEGT. V was clipped by 6 bases and J by 3 bases, with 9 bases between them. The CDR3 spells CASRNGGYEQYF. CDR3 bases: TGTGCCAGCAGAAATGGGGGCTACGAGCAGTACTTC.

This clonotype has a count of ten or more. The genes are TRBV2 and TRBJ2-7; D uncertain. Trimming pared 9 bases from V and 2 bases from J, leaving 8 bases between. The germline V gene encodes CDR1 SNHLY and CDR2 FYNNEI. This CDR3 is built from 11 residues. This chain's CDR3 is CASGPTYEQYF. CDR3 DNA: TGTGCCAGTGGGCCTACCTACGAGCAGTACTTC.

In this sample, this clonotype turned up many times. The rearrangement joins TRBV7-2 to TRBJ2-5, with no clear D. CDR3 size: 11 residues. Trimming cost V 0 bases and J 4 bases, with 0 bases left between them. Per the germline V gene, CDR1 is SGHTA and CDR2 is FQGNSA. For the CDR3, the DNA is TGTGCCAGCAGCTTAGCAGAGACCCAGTACTTC. It specifies CASSLAETQYF.

In its sample, this clonotype was seen a few times. This sequence joins TRBV9 and TRBJ2-5, with TRBD2 identical over 15 bases. The junction had 3 bases not matched to a gene; V was cut back by 4 bases and J by 5 bases. This CDR3 contains 15 residues. In germline, CDR1 is SGDLS, CDR2 YYNGEE. CDR3 loop: CASSLGTSGGETQYF. Written as DNA, the CDR3 is TGTGCCAGCAGCCTTGGGACTAGCGGGGGGGAGACCCAGTACTTC.

This clonotype was seen more than once but under ten times. This sequence may be a read error, since a much larger clone differs from it by one base. Because the CDR3's place on the DNA is in doubt, the DNA is left out and the CDR3 is given as listed by TCRdb. The chain recombines TRBV6-5 with TRBJ1-2; the tabulated D call, TRBD1, remains unverified against the DNA. The CDR3 length equals 12 residues, ends included. Germline V gives CDR1 MNHEY, CDR2 SVGAGI. The CDR3: CPSSTRWGPGIF.

This clonotype has ten or more counts. The genes are TRBV4-1 and TRBJ2-4; TRBD1 might be the D (6 bases). This CDR3 has 17 residues. V was shortened by 1 base and J by 2 bases, with 15 bases between the two germline ends. Germline CDR1 MGHRA, CDR2 YSYEKL. The CDR3 sequence is CASSQGLARGTKNIQYF. CDR3 DNA: TGCGCCAGCAGCCAAGGGTTGGCTAGGGGGACCAAAAACATTCAGTACTTC.

This clonotype came up a few times. The chain uses TRBV30 and TRBJ1-5, with TRBD1 matching 7 bases. The CDR3 has 14 amino acids. Germline V gene lookup returns CDR1 GTSNPN and CDR2 SVGIG (reference sequence). V was clipped by 5 bases and J by 3 bases; unmatched bases: 7. In nucleotides, the CDR3 is TGTGCCTGGCATGCCGGGACAGCCAATCAGCCCCAGCATTTT. As protein: CAWHAGTANQPQHF.

This clonotype was seen repeatedly, ten times or more. V is TRBV20-1 and J is TRBJ2-5, with D possibly being TRBD2 (5 bases). The germline V gene encodes CDR1 DFQATT and CDR2 SNEGSKA (reference sequence). Trimming removed 0 bases at V and 6 bases at J, with 11 bases between. This CDR3 comprises 13 residues. Written as DNA, the CDR3 is TGCAGTGCTAGAGATGGGGTAGCGCAGACCCAGTACTTC. Its protein product is CSARDGVAQTQYF.

This clonotype was seen a single time. A much larger clone lies a single base off, so this may be a read error. This chain uses TRBV27 with TRBJ2-3; D might be TRBD2 (5 bases). The length of the CDR3 is 14 residues. The V gene's germline CDR1 is MNHEY and CDR2 SMNVEV (reference sequence). The DNA of the CDR3 is TGTGCCGGCAGTTCCGAGAGGGTCACAGATACGCAGTATTTT. Protein sequence: CAGSSERVTDTQYF.

This clonotype was picked up many times. The chain recombines TRBV9 with TRBJ2-3; D is uncertain. CDR3 length equals 15 residues. Trimming removed 2 bases from V and 0 bases from J, with 10 bases in between. The germline V gene encodes CDR1 SGDLS and CDR2 YYNGEE. The CDR3 coding sequence is TGTGCCAGCAGCGTTCTGGCGACTAGCACAGATACGCAGTATTTT. This encodes CASSVLATSTDTQYF.

Only a few counts were recorded for this clonotype. This chain uses TRBV15 with TRBJ2-1, with D perhaps TRBD2 (7 bases). CDR3 size: 16 residues. Trimming shortened V by 8 bases and J by 2 bases, and 19 bases separated the two germline ends. The germline V gene has CDR1 LNHNV and CDR2 YYDKDF (reference sequence). CDR3 nucleotides: TGTGCCACCCTCTACTCGGGGGGCACCACCTACAATGAGCAGTTCTTC. This translates into CATLYSGGTTYNEQFF.

This clonotype was recorded many times. The chain is built from TRBV20-1 and TRBJ2-5; TRBD1 might be the D (6 bases). The CDR3 is 15 amino acids. Germline CDR1 reads DFQATT; CDR2 reads SNEGSKA (reference sequence). Trimming took 5 bases from V and 1 from J, leaving 17 bases between them. The DNA for the CDR3 is TGCAGTGCTGAGGCCGCCAGGGGAGCCCAAGAGACCCAGTACTTC. It translates to CSAEAARGAQETQYF.

In its sample, this clonotype was seen a few times. The rearrangement uses TRBV27 and TRBJ2-3, with 9 bases that match TRBD1. V lost 5 bases and J lost 4; bases outside the gene matches: 4. Germline V lookup: CDR1 MNHEY, CDR2 SMNVEV (reference sequence). The CDR3 is 14 residues long. DNA of the CDR3: TGTGCCAGCAGTCCCGGGACAGGGCCAGATACGCAGTATTTT. Translated: CASSPGTGPDTQYF.

This clonotype was observed at least ten times. V usage is TRBV14 and J usage is TRBJ2-7, with D unclear. V shed 2 bases and J shed 2 bases, with 4 bases lying between them. CDR1 is SGHDN and CDR2 is FVKESK in the germline V gene. This CDR3 is 12 amino acids long. The DNA for the CDR3 is TGTGCCAGCAGCCAATCCGCCTACGAGCAGTACTTC. This codes for CASSQSAYEQYF.

The V call is TRBV28, the J call TRBJ1-4; TRBD1 aligns across 9 bases. Per the germline V gene, CDR1 is MDHEN and CDR2 is SYDVKM. J gave up 4 bases and V 5 bases, and 2 bases lay outside the gene matches. The CDR3 loop spans 14 amino acids. The CDR3 sequence is CASSGTGINEKLFF. The CDR3 DNA follows: TGTGCCAGCAGTGGGACAGGGATTAATGAAAAACTGTTTTTT.